These 30 T cell receptor beta chains were all obtained from the same sample, sequenced in a study of Ad26.COV2.S vaccination and SARS-CoV-2 variants. Treatment indicated: roughly 19 received Ad26.COV2.S at low or high dose, single or two shots; about 5 received placebo; per-sample allocation not given. Material that was analyzed had been drawn on day 63 after the first vaccine or placebo injection. The protocol was immunoSEQ multiplex PCR, while the TCRdb copy is restricted to in-frame clones and leaves out a portion. The sample contains about 350,000 clones, 80% to 90% of which appear only once. The sequencing here drew on peripheral blood, taken in a trial of Ad26.COV2.S vaccine versus placebo. Receptor source: a person between 18 and 60 years old who received the Ad26.COV2.S COVID-19 vaccine or a placebo.

The chain uses TRBV10-2 and TRBJ2-3, with D hard to call. Germline V lookup: CDR1 WSHSY, CDR2 SAAADI. CDR3 length: 13 residues. V gave up 2 bases and J gave up 6 bases, with 9 bases separating them. The CDR3, as DNA: TGCGCCAGCAGTGAGGCGAGAGACGATACGCAGTATTTT. Translating it yields CASSEARDDTQYF.

The chain links TRBV6-5 to TRBJ2-2, with TRBD2 as a possible D gene (5 bases). The CDR3 totals 13 residues. V was pared by 7 bases and J by 3 bases, with 9 bases between. Germline V gene sequence: CDR1 MNHEY, CDR2 SVGAGI. CDR3: CASTLDYTGELFF. The CDR3 nucleotides read TGTGCCAGCACCCTGGACTACACCGGGGAGCTGTTTTTT.

The gene calls are TRBV7-2 and TRBJ2-7; TRBD2 aligns across 10 bases. The V gene end was trimmed by 1 base and the J gene end by 3 bases; junction bases not matched to a gene: 9. CDR1 is SGHTA and CDR2 is FQGNSA in the germline V gene. This CDR3 has 17 residues. The CDR3 coding sequence is TGTGCCAGCAGCTTAGGCACCTTACTAGCGGGGTACTACGAGCAGTACTTC. It translates to CASSLGTLLAGYYEQYF.

This clone was seen once. V usage is TRBV27 and J usage is TRBJ1-1, with TRBD1 as a possible D gene (6 bases). Deletions cut 5 bases from V and 1 base from J, with 11 bases between. From germline, CDR1 is MNHEY and CDR2 SMNVEV (reference sequence). This CDR3 comprises 14 residues. CDR3 amino acids: CASSSRGWNTEAFF. In DNA form, the CDR3 reads TGTGCCAGCAGTAGCAGGGGCTGGAACACTGAAGCTTTCTTT.

This clone was detected only a few times. This chain uses TRBV5-1 with TRBJ2-5; 7 bases are shared with TRBD1. The V gene end was trimmed by 4 bases and the J gene end by 2 bases; junction bases not matched to a gene: 2. Germline values: CDR1 SGHRS, CDR2 YFSETQ. The CDR3 runs 13 residues. In DNA form, the CDR3 reads TGCGCCAGCAGCCGGGACAGACAAGAGACCCAGTACTTC. It translates to CASSRDRQETQYF.

The chain couples TRBV7-8 to TRBJ1-2; TRBD1 agrees at 10 bases. The CDR3 has 14 amino acids. The germline CDR1 and CDR2 sequences are SGHVS and FQNEAQ. V trimming: 3 bases; J trimming: 7 bases; junction bases outside the gene matches: 5. As DNA, the CDR3 is TGTGCCAGCAGCTTGGGGCGGACAGGGGGTGGCTACACCTTC. Translating it yields CASSLGRTGGGYTF.

The chain combines TRBV9 with TRBJ2-2; 7 positions agree with TRBD1. CDR1 and CDR2 (germline): SGDLS, YYNGEE. The V and J ends lost 6 bases and 1 base, in that order; junction bases with no gene match: 9. CDR3 length: 16 amino acids. CDR3 region: CASTPSTGLNTGELFF. CDR3 sequence (DNA): TGTGCCAGCACCCCCTCGACAGGGTTGAACACCGGGGAGCTGTTTTTT.

The rearrangement links TRBV3-1 (or the pseudogene TRBV3-2) to TRBJ1-3; D ambiguous. The CDR3 is 16 residues long. V lost 5 bases and J 0 bases, leaving 14 bases between the germline ends. Germline assignment: CDR1 LGHDT and CDR2 YNNKEL (reference sequence). The CDR3 DNA sequence: TGTGCCAGCAGCTCCCAACTCCGGAGCTCTGGAAACACCATATATTTT. Residues: CASSSQLRSSGNTIYF.

The chain has TRBV5-4 and TRBJ1-1, with a tentative D call TRBD1 (6 bases). The CDR3 extends over 15 amino acids. Trimming stripped 3 bases from V and 1 base from J, with 13 bases between. In germline, CDR1 is SGHNT, CDR2 YYREEE (reference sequence). CDR3 nucleotide sequence: TGTGCCAGCAGCTCGGACAGAGAGACGAACACTGAAGCTTTCTTT. Amino acid sequence: CASSSDRETNTEAFF.

The chain employs TRBV5-5 and TRBJ1-5; 8 nucleotides match TRBD1. J was trimmed by 4 bases and V by 4 bases; bases with no gene match: 19. The CDR3 loop spans 19 amino acids. Germline CDR1 reads SGHKS; CDR2 reads YYEKEE (reference sequence). In nucleotides, the CDR3 is TGTGCCAGCAGCCCGGTGCTACTTATCGACAGGGGCAAGAATCAGCCCCAGCATTTT. It codes for CASSPVLLIDRGKNQPQHF.

This rearrangement joins TRBV5-4 to TRBJ2-3; D is tentatively TRBD1 or TRBD2 (5 bases each). Germline lookup yields CDR1 SGHNT and CDR2 YYREEE (reference sequence). The length of the CDR3 is 15 residues. V was pared by 7 bases and J by 1 base, with 16 bases between. CDR3 nucleotides: TGTGCCAGCGGGAACGGGGCGGTAGGCACAGATACGCAGTATTTT. Translating gives CASGNGAVGTDTQYF. The variable domain in full, with the rest retrieved from reference TRBV5-4 and TRBJ2-3, is ETGVTQSPTHLIKTRGQQVTLRCSSQSGHNTVSWYQQALGQGPQFIFQYYREEENGRGNFPPRFSGLQFPNYSSELNVNALELDDSALYLCASGNGAVGTDTQYFGPGTRLTVL.

The chain links TRBV5-6 to TRBJ2-7; perhaps TRBD2 as D (5 bases). The V end lost 6 bases, the J end lost 3 bases, and 22 bases lay between the germline ends. From germline, CDR1 is SGHDT and CDR2 YYEEEE. The CDR3 consists of 16 residues. The CDR3: CASTPLFRETHYEQYF. For the CDR3, the DNA is TGTGCCAGCACCCCCCTATTCCGGGAAACTCACTACGAGCAGTACTTC. Supplemented by reference TRBV5-6 and TRBJ2-7, the full variable domain reads DAGVTQSPTHLIKTRGQQVTLRCSPKSGHDTVSWYQQALGQGPQFIFQYYEEEERQRGNFPDRFSGHQFPNYSSELNVNALLLGDSALYLCASTPLFRETHYEQYFGPGTRLTVT.

This clone was seen only once. The rearrangement joins TRBV28 to TRBJ1-4; unclear D gene. The CDR3 covers 14 residues. Germline values: CDR1 MDHEN, CDR2 SYDVKM. The V gene lost 9 bases and the J gene lost 5 bases, with 16 bases spanning the gap. CDR3 sequence reads: CASQVGRTNEKLFF. Written as DNA, the CDR3 is TGTGCCAGTCAGGTTGGACGTACGAATGAAAAACTGTTTTTT.

This sequence joins TRBV6-5 and TRBJ2-2; 9 bases fit TRBD1. J lost 5 bases, V lost 8 bases, and 9 bases had no gene match. Germline loops: CDR1 MNHEY, CDR2 SVGAGI. The CDR3 is made up of 15 amino acids. The CDR3 region is CASHNRGRGTGELFF. As DNA, the CDR3 is TGTGCCAGCCATAACAGGGGGCGGGGGACCGGGGAGCTGTTTTTT.

This CDR3 is CASGPSPQGRGYTF. The CDR3 region has the DNA TGTGCCAGCGGGCCCTCCCCTCAGGGTAGAGGCTACACCTTC. The V call is TRBV6-6, the J call TRBJ1-2; tentative D call: TRBD1 (5 bases). CDR1 is MNHNY and CDR2 is SVGAGI in the germline V gene (reference sequence). The CDR3 is made up of 14 amino acids. The V end was cut by 8 bases, the J end by 8 bases, with 21 bases between.

CDR3 in amino acids: CASSVRQGWDEQYF. CDR3 DNA: TGTGCCAGCAGCGTACGACAGGGATGGGACGAGCAGTACTTC. This sequence joins TRBV9 and TRBJ2-7; 7 nucleotides agree with TRBD1. The CDR3 is 14 residues long. After removal of 1 base from V and 5 bases from J, the junction contained 6 bases not matched to a gene. Germline-derived CDR1 and CDR2 are SGDLS and YYNGEE.

The chain joins TRBV6-4 to TRBJ1-1; weak D call: TRBD1 (6 bases). Trimming took 2 bases from V and 1 from J, leaving 14 bases between them. The germline CDR1 and CDR2 sequences are MRHNA and SNTAGT. This CDR3 comprises 16 residues. CDR3 sequence: CASSDPIGGPNTEAFF. The CDR3 DNA reads as TGTGCCAGCAGTGACCCGATCGGGGGGCCGAACACTGAAGCTTTCTTT.

V is TRBV11-2 and J is TRBJ2-7; TRBD1 aligns across 9 bases. There are 16 residues in the CDR3. Per germline, CDR1 SGHAT and CDR2 FQNNGV. The V gene end was trimmed by 5 bases and the J gene end by 2 bases; junction bases not matched to a gene: 10. The DNA for the CDR3 is TGTGCCAGCAGCGCACCTTTGGACAGGGGCACCTACGAGCAGTACTTC. It specifies CASSAPLDRGTYEQYF.

The genes are TRBV2 and TRBJ1-5; D unclear. Trimming took off 5 bases at V and 8 bases at J, with 13 bases between the two ends. This CDR3 spans 13 amino acids. The V gene's germline CDR1 is SNHLY and CDR2 FYNNEI. CDR3 DNA: TGTGCCAGCAGTCAGGTGTCCACGGAGCCCCAGCATTTT. Translated: CASSQVSTEPQHF.

V and J are TRBV7-3 and TRBJ1-2; D is perhaps TRBD1 (5 bases). Germline V lookup: CDR1 SGHTA, CDR2 FQGTGA. The V end lost 0 bases, the J end lost 4 bases, and 12 bases lay between the germline ends. The CDR3 runs 15 residues. The CDR3 loop is CASSLTGDPFYGYTF. The CDR3 DNA follows: TGTGCCAGCAGCTTAACAGGGGACCCATTCTATGGCTACACCTTC.

The gene calls are TRBV4-2 and TRBJ2-7, with D possibly matching TRBD2 (6 bases). The V and J ends lost 0 bases and 0 bases respectively, with 6 bases between them. This CDR3 is built from 14 residues. CDR1 and CDR2 (germline): LGHNA, YNFKEQ. The CDR3 sequence is CASSQEDYSYEQYF. CDR3 DNA: TGTGCCAGCAGCCAAGAGGACTACTCCTACGAGCAGTACTTC.

CDR3 loop: CAWGTGGGDEKLFF. CDR3 sequence (DNA): TGTGCCTGGGGTACAGGGGGCGGGGATGAAAAACTGTTTTTT. This chain uses TRBV30 with TRBJ1-4, with 9 positions matching TRBD1. The V and J ends lost 5 bases and 6 bases, in that order; junction bases with no gene match: 7. The CDR3 is 14 residues long. Germline V gene lookup returns CDR1 GTSNPN and CDR2 SVGIG (reference sequence). The complete variable domain, with remaining parts taken from reference TRBV30 and TRBJ1-4, reads SQTIHQWPATLVQPVGSPLSLECTVEGTSNPNLYWYRQAAGRGLQLLFYSVGIGQISSEVPQNLSASRPQDRQFILSSKKLLLSDSGFYLCAWGTGGGDEKLFFGSGTQLSVL.

This clone was seen a handful of times. DNA of the CDR3: TGCGCCAGCAGCTTGTCGGGGGGAAACACCATATATTTT. This translates into CASSLSGGNTIYF. The V gene is TRBV5-1, the J gene TRBJ1-3, with no clear D. Germline-derived CDR1 and CDR2 are SGHRS and YFSETQ. V was pared by 1 base and J by 4 bases, with 6 bases between. The CDR3 totals 13 residues.

J is TRBJ2-7 and V is TRBV5-1; D unresolved. V gave up 5 bases and J gave up 3 bases, with 6 bases separating them. The CDR3 has 11 amino acids. CDR1 and CDR2 (germline): SGHRS, YFSETQ. CDR3 DNA: TGCGCCAGCAGAAAAATCTACGAGCAGTACTTC. This gives the protein CASRKIYEQYF.

This chain links TRBV6-5 with TRBJ1-2; maybe TRBD1 (5 bases). CDR3 length: 11 residues. V gave up 8 bases and J gave up 4 bases, with 8 bases separating them. Germline V gives CDR1 MNHEY, CDR2 SVGAGI. The CDR3 reads CASEGSYGYTF. As DNA, the CDR3 is TGTGCCAGCGAGGGGAGCTATGGCTACACCTTC.

About this clone itself: The identical CDR3 is also encoded by other nucleotide sequences in the sample. The chain recombines TRBV7-8 with TRBJ1-2; D may be TRBD1 (5 bases). The CDR3 is 14 amino acids. Germline loops: CDR1 SGHVS, CDR2 FQNEAQ. Trimming pared 3 bases from V and 4 bases from J, leaving 12 bases between. DNA of the CDR3: TGTGCCAGCAGCTTGGGAACAGGTTCCTATGGCTACACCTTC. This translates into CASSLGTGSYGYTF.

J is TRBJ2-7 and V is TRBV20-1; a possible D gene is TRBD1 (6 bases). Germline lookup yields CDR1 DFQATT and CDR2 SNEGSKA (reference sequence). This CDR3 comprises 13 residues. V lost 3 bases and J 5 bases, leaving 14 bases between the germline ends. In DNA, the CDR3 is TGCAGTGCTAGTCAAACAGGGCGTCACGAGCAGTACTTC. Translating it yields CSASQTGRHEQYF.

The chain employs TRBV18 and TRBJ1-6, with 7 bases fitting TRBD1. The CDR3 extends over 16 amino acids. Losses at the gene ends were 4 bases for V and 0 bases for J; bases not matched to a gene: 3. Germline CDR1 is KGHSH and CDR2 is LQKENI. The CDR3 region is CASSRDSSSYNSPLHF. In nucleotides, the CDR3 is TGTGCCAGCTCACGGGACAGCAGCTCCTATAATTCACCCCTCCACTTT.

The V and J genes are TRBV30 and TRBJ2-5; TRBD2 aligns across 11 bases. The V segment lost 7 bases and the J segment 3 bases; nucleotides outside the gene matches: 4. The CDR3 is 13 residues long. Germline loops: CDR1 GTSNPN, CDR2 SVGIG (reference sequence). Written as DNA, the CDR3 is TGTGCCTTAACGGGACTAGCGGAAGAGACCCAGTACTTC. This translates into CALTGLAEETQYF.

This clone was seen only once. This chain joins TRBV9 and TRBJ2-1, with no clear D. This CDR3 has 14 amino acids. Trimming removed 0 bases at V and 4 bases at J, with 8 bases between. Germline V CDR1 and CDR2: SGDLS, YYNGEE. CDR3 residues: CASSVVGRYNEQFF. In DNA form, the CDR3 reads TGTGCCAGCAGCGTAGTAGGCAGGTACAATGAGCAGTTCTTC.